The 26 T cell receptor beta chains reported below all come from one sample, sequenced in a study of T cells in Graves' hyperthyroidism and ophthalmopathy. Regions amplified from RNA transcripts were the TCR beta CDR3 regions. TCR CDR3 regions were first amplified by RT-PCR with HTBI primers. TCRdb passed the multiplex PCR reads through MiXCR, listing each CDR3 protein once. The profile shows approximately 740,000 distinct CDR3 sequences, about 15% of them singletons. The specimen was blood. The origin of the receptors is a woman under 30 with Graves' hyperthyroidism.

The J gene is TRBJ2-1, the V gene TRBV9, with D possibly being TRBD2 (6 bases). This CDR3 contains 15 residues. Germline loops: CDR1 SGDLS, CDR2 YYNGEE. Deletions cut 0 bases from V and 3 bases from J, with 10 bases between. CDR3 region: CASSVGASDYNEQFF. In DNA form, the CDR3 reads TGTGCCAGCAGCGTAGGGGCTAGCGACTACAATGAGCAGTTCTTC.

This chain uses TRBV18 with TRBJ1-6; D unresolved. There are 17 residues in the CDR3. The V end lost 3 bases, the J end lost 6 bases, and 18 bases lay between the germline ends. CDR1 is KGHSH and CDR2 is LQKENI in the germline V gene. Here the CDR3 reads CASSPYASGSFNSPLHF. DNA for the CDR3: TGTGCCAGCTCACCCTACGCGTCTGGGTCTTTTAATTCACCCCTCCACTTT. Looking up the rest from reference TRBV18 and TRBJ1-6 gives the full variable domain: NAGVMQNPRHLVRRRGQEARLRCSPMKGHSHVYWYRQLPEEGLKFMVYLQKENIIDESGMPKERFSAEFPKEGPSILRIQQVVRGDSAAYFCASSPYASGSFNSPLHFGNGTRLTVT.

This clonotype has a handful of counts. The chain carries TRBV3-1 and TRBJ2-5, with D possibly matching TRBD1 (6 bases). V was trimmed by 4 bases and J by 2 bases, leaving 11 bases between them. The germline V gene encodes CDR1 LGHDT and CDR2 YNNKEL (reference sequence). This CDR3 comprises 14 residues. This chain's CDR3 is CASSLSDRQETQYF. The CDR3 nucleotides read TGTGCCAGCAGCCTCTCAGACAGGCAAGAGACCCAGTACTTC.

This chain connects TRBV20-1 to TRBJ2-1; 12 nucleotides match TRBD2. J was trimmed by 2 bases and V by 4 bases; bases with no gene match: 9. CDR1 and CDR2 (germline): DFQATT, SNEGSKA (reference sequence). The CDR3 totals 17 residues. The CDR3 nucleotides are TGCAGTGCTACCCTACCCGGACTAGCGGGAACCTACAATGAGCAGTTCTTC. Protein: CSATLPGLAGTYNEQFF.

The chain combines TRBV30 with TRBJ1-6; D unresolved. Germline loops: CDR1 GTSNPN, CDR2 SVGIG (reference sequence). This CDR3 spans 12 amino acids. V was shortened by 0 bases and J by 13 bases, with 10 bases between the two germline ends. Written as DNA, the CDR3 is TGTGCCTGGAGTGTGCCCCCACAGCCCCTCCACTTT. Its protein product is CAWSVPPQPLHF.

The CDR3 region has the DNA TGTGCCAAGAGTTTTCCCCTAGTAGATACGCAGTATTTT. The encoded protein is CAKSFPLVDTQYF. The V gene is TRBV19, the J gene TRBJ2-3; D is unclear. This CDR3 comprises 13 residues. V dropped 10 bases and J dropped 5 bases, with 16 bases sitting between them. Germline CDR1 is LNHDA and CDR2 is SQIVND (reference sequence).

The chain carries TRBV19 and TRBJ2-5; D is perhaps TRBD2 (6 bases). The CDR3 totals 13 residues. Germline V gene sequence: CDR1 LNHDA, CDR2 SQIVND (reference sequence). Trimming cost V 10 bases and J 3 bases, with 15 bases left between them. CDR3 sequence: CATSRGIEETQYF. DNA of the CDR3: TGTGCCACCTCTCGCGGGATAGAAGAGACCCAGTACTTC.

This chain joins TRBV29-1 and TRBJ2-1, with a tentative D call TRBD2 (5 bases). CDR3 size: 13 residues. V was pared by 4 bases and J by 4 bases, with 11 bases between. Germline values: CDR1 SQVTM, CDR2 ANQGSEA. In DNA, the CDR3 is TGCAGCGTTGCCTTGGGCGGGTACAATGAGCAGTTCTTC. This codes for CSVALGGYNEQFF.

The chain has TRBV29-1 and TRBJ2-3, with 12 bases lining up with TRBD2. Losses at the gene ends were 5 bases for V and 1 base for J; bases not matched to a gene: 13. This CDR3 has 18 amino acids. CDR1 and CDR2 from the germline V gene are SQVTM and ANQGSEA. CDR3 loop: CSVSRASGRAVGTDTQYF. DNA of the CDR3: TGCAGCGTTTCTCGGGCTAGCGGGAGGGCCGTTGGCACAGATACGCAGTATTTT.

A few counts support this clonotype. The chain links TRBV7-9 to TRBJ1-2; a weak D match, TRBD1 (6 bases). Trimming cost V 4 bases and J 8 bases, with 14 bases left between them. The CDR3 totals 13 residues. Germline loops: CDR1 SEHNR, CDR2 FQNEAQ (reference sequence). The chain's CDR3 is CASSSGDMWGYTF. Written as DNA, the CDR3 is TGTGCCAGCAGCTCGGGGGACATGTGGGGCTACACCTTC.

This clonotype has just one count. The CDR3 nucleotides read TGTGCCAGCGGCCTCCGACAGGGGGGACAGCCCCAGCATTTT. Translation gives CASGLRQGGQPQHF. J is TRBJ1-5 and V is TRBV28, with TRBD1 identical over 9 bases. V was pared by 8 bases and J by 7 bases, with 9 bases of the junction left unmatched. Germline V CDR1 and CDR2: MDHEN, SYDVKM. The CDR3 spans 14 residues.

This clonotype appeared a few times. V and J are TRBV19 and TRBJ2-7; no definite D call. The V end lost 10 bases, the J end lost 4 bases, and 14 bases lay between the germline ends. Germline assignment: CDR1 LNHDA and CDR2 SQIVND (reference sequence). The CDR3 length is 12 residues. CDR3 nucleotide sequence: TGTGCCACCTCTCAGGCGGAATACGAGCAGTACTTC. This gives the protein CATSQAEYEQYF. Drawing the rest from reference TRBV19 and TRBJ2-7, the complete variable domain is DGGITQSPKYLFRKEGQNVTLSCEQNLNHDAMYWYRQDPGQGLRLIYYSQIVNDFQKGDIAEGYSVSREKKESFPLTVTSAQKNPTAFYLCATSQAEYEQYFGPGTRLTVT.

This clonotype was recorded at least ten times. The rearrangement uses TRBV6-1 and TRBJ1-1; 8 bases are shared with TRBD1. Germline V gene data show CDR1 as MNHNS and CDR2 as SASEGT. The CDR3 is 17 residues long. J gave up 0 bases and V 5 bases, and 11 bases lay outside the gene matches. The DNA of the CDR3 is TGTGCCAGCAGTATCCGGACAGGGTGGGGAATGAACACTGAAGCTTTCTTT. It translates to CASSIRTGWGMNTEAFF.

This clonotype occurred a few times. V gene TRBV5-1 combines with J gene TRBJ2-5; D remains unclear. CDR1 SGHRS and CDR2 YFSETQ come from the germline V gene. CDR3 length equals 15 residues. Trimming cost V 1 base and J 5 bases, with 15 bases left between them. The CDR3 protein is CASSLIVHLGETQYF. The CDR3 DNA reads as TGCGCCAGCAGCTTGATTGTCCATTTGGGGGAGACCCAGTACTTC.

This clonotype was detected many times. The rearrangement links TRBV7-8 to TRBJ2-2; maybe TRBD1 (6 bases). The V gene lost 7 bases and the J gene lost 2 bases, with 14 bases spanning the gap. Per the germline V gene, CDR1 is SGHVS and CDR2 is FQNEAQ. The CDR3 is 15 amino acids. The DNA for the CDR3 is TGTGCCAGCACCTGGGCAGGGGATAACACCGGGGAGCTGTTTTTT. This gives the protein CASTWAGDNTGELFF.

This clonotype was picked up many times. The chain links TRBV10-1 to TRBJ2-7; no clear D. CDR3 length: 13 amino acids. Germline CDR1 reads WNHNN; CDR2 reads SYGVQD (reference sequence). V shed 4 bases and J shed 0 bases, with 7 bases lying between them. CDR3 coding DNA: TGCGCCAGCAGTGGACGGCCCTCCTACGAGCAGTACTTC. It yields the protein CASSGRPSYEQYF.

This clonotype was recorded at least ten times. The gene calls are TRBV7-9 and TRBJ2-3; D gene uncertain. The CDR3 spans 14 residues. Trimming removed 6 bases from V and 3 bases from J, with 13 bases in between. Per germline, CDR1 SEHNR and CDR2 FQNEAQ (reference sequence). This CDR3 reads CASRGQLGTDTQYF. Here the CDR3 DNA reads TGTGCCAGCAGGGGCCAGTTGGGGACAGATACGCAGTATTTT.

This clonotype was counted a few times. CDR3 amino acids: CASSSTPTGTTEAFF. The CDR3 DNA sequence: TGTGCCAGCAGCTCAACCCCGACAGGGACCACTGAAGCTTTCTTT. The genes are TRBV5-8 and TRBJ1-1, with 7 bases aligning to TRBD1. Germline V gene sequence: CDR1 SGHTS, CDR2 YDEGEE. V lost 3 bases to trimming and J lost 4 bases; unmatched junction nucleotides: 9. The CDR3 extends over 15 amino acids.

The V and J genes are TRBV28 and TRBJ1-3; 8 nucleotides line up with TRBD1. Per the germline V gene, CDR1 is MDHEN and CDR2 is SYDVKM. V shed 6 bases, J shed 0 bases, and the junction held 4 bases outside the gene matches. The CDR3 length is 15 residues. The CDR3: CASRPGQDSGNTIYF. CDR3 coding DNA: TGTGCCAGCAGGCCGGGACAGGACTCTGGAAACACCATATATTTT.

This clonotype was counted ten times or more. The chain employs TRBV5-1 and TRBJ2-1; D call uncertain. The CDR3 contains 13 residues. V lost 1 base to trimming and J lost 5 bases, with 7 bases between them. In germline, CDR1 is SGHRS, CDR2 YFSETQ. CDR3 nucleotides: TGCGCCAGCAGCTTGCACACCAACAATGAGCAGTTCTTC. Its translation: CASSLHTNNEQFF.

This clonotype was recorded a few times. This CDR3 is CASSQITDRVLYNEQFF. The DNA of the CDR3 is TGTGCCAGCAGCCAAATTACGGACAGGGTGCTCTACAATGAGCAGTTCTTC. The chain links TRBV28 to TRBJ2-1, with TRBD1 matching 8 bases. Germline assignment: CDR1 MDHEN and CDR2 SYDVKM. After removal of 6 bases from V and 3 bases from J, the junction contained 13 bases not matched to a gene. The CDR3 spans 17 residues.

Many counts were recorded for this clonotype. This chain links TRBV28 with TRBJ2-3, with TRBD1 as a possible D gene (6 bases). Trimming cost V 2 bases and J 2 bases, with 14 bases left between them. This CDR3 has 16 residues. Germline values: CDR1 MDHEN, CDR2 SYDVKM. The chain's CDR3 is CASSLGGGTNTDTQYF. CDR3 DNA sequence: TGTGCCAGCAGTTTAGGGGGCGGCACCAACACAGATACGCAGTATTTT.

This clonotype was observed many times. V and J are TRBV20-1 and TRBJ2-5; the match to TRBD2 covers 9 bases. V shed 0 bases and J 0 bases; nucleotides not matched to a gene: 2. Germline CDR1 is DFQATT and CDR2 is SNEGSKA (reference sequence). This CDR3 comprises 15 residues. The CDR3 sequence is CSARDPSGDQETQYF. The CDR3 DNA is TGCAGTGCTAGAGATCCTAGCGGGGACCAAGAGACCCAGTACTTC.

This chain joins TRBV7-6 and TRBJ2-5; D not certain. V gave up 0 bases and J gave up 0 bases, with 11 bases separating them. Germline values: CDR1 SGHVS, CDR2 FNYEAQ. The CDR3 contains 16 residues. The CDR3 nucleotides are TGTGCCAGCAGCTTAGCGGGCGGAGACTACCAAGAGACCCAGTACTTC. Residues: CASSLAGGDYQETQYF.

This clonotype has more than one count but fewer than ten. The rearrangement joins TRBV4-1 to TRBJ1-5, with D maybe TRBD1 (5 bases). Trimming removed 4 bases at V and 1 base at J, with 11 bases between. Germline CDR1 reads MGHRA; CDR2 reads YSYEKL. The CDR3 consists of 15 residues. For the CDR3, the DNA is TGCGCCAGCAGCCCTCGTGAGGGGAGCAATCAGCCCCAGCATTTT. Translation gives CASSPREGSNQPQHF.

This clonotype was seen many times. The chain joins TRBV7-9 to TRBJ2-5, with 7 bases that match TRBD1. The germline V gene encodes CDR1 SEHNR and CDR2 FQNEAQ (reference sequence). The ends lost 0 bases at V and 0 bases at J; junction bases unmatched: 4. The CDR3 covers 16 residues. The CDR3: CASSLASGGYQETQYF. CDR3 DNA sequence: TGTGCCAGCAGCTTAGCATCAGGGGGTTACCAAGAGACCCAGTACTTC.